A single sample gave rise to the 22 T cell receptor beta chains below, sequenced in a study of CD8+CD57+ T cells in acquired aplastic anemia. The authors sequenced patients whose flow cytometry had shown CD8+CD57+ cell expansion. Profiling of TCR beta VDJ combinations and CDR3 sequences used genomic DNA as template. Using its own MiXCR run on the reads, TCRdb lists one record per CDR3 protein. The sample shows 170,000 or so distinct CDR3 sequences, roughly 63% of them seen only once. Source material: sorted CD4+, CD8+, or CD8+CD57+ T cells (not recorded which) from PBMCs. These receptors originate from a human donor with aplastic anemia.

This clonotype appeared many times. The rearrangement joins TRBV19 to TRBJ1-3, with D perhaps TRBD1 (6 bases). Trimming removed 4 bases at V and 7 bases at J, with 14 bases between. The CDR3 extends over 14 amino acids. Germline CDR1 is LNHDA and CDR2 is SQIVND (reference sequence). CDR3 coding DNA: TGTGCCAGTAGTACAAACAGGGAAGTCAACACCATATATTTT. It codes for CASSTNREVNTIYF.

The chain has TRBV19 and TRBJ2-5; tentative D call: TRBD2 (5 bases). The better agreement between TRBJ2-1 and the DNA end casts doubt on the J call. The CDR3 length is 13 residues. Germline V gene sequence: CDR1 LNHDA, CDR2 SQIVND (reference sequence). The CDR3 DNA is TGTGCCAGTTCCGGGGTTAGCACAGATACGCAGTTCTTC. Its protein is CASSGVSTDTQFF.

This clonotype was seen a handful of times. A read error may explain this, as a much larger clone is one base away. The chain joins TRBV11-2 to TRBJ2-7; D remains unclear. This CDR3 contains 14 residues. The germline V gene encodes CDR1 SGHAT and CDR2 FQNNGV. The CDR3 DNA is TGTACCAGCACCTCCCTTGGACGGATCTACGAGCAGTACTTC. Its protein product is CTSTSLGRIYEQYF. The full variable domain, in which reference TRBV11-2 and TRBJ2-7 provide the parts outside the CDR3, is EAGVAQSPRYKIIEKRQSVAFWCNPISGHATLYWYQQILGQGPKLLIQFQNNGVVDDSQLPKDRFSAERLKGVDSTLKIQPAKLEDSAVYLCTSTSLGRIYEQYFGPGTRLTVT.

This chain joins TRBV20-1 and TRBJ2-3; D tentatively fits TRBD1 or TRBD2 (6 bases each). Trimming took 6 bases from V and 4 from J, leaving 20 bases between them. Per the germline V gene, CDR1 is DFQATT and CDR2 is SNEGSKA (reference sequence). The length of the CDR3 is 15 residues. CDR3 sequence: CSALPPGAVADTQYF. In nucleotides, the CDR3 is TGCAGTGCCCTTCCCCCGGGGGCTGTCGCAGATACGCAGTATTTT.

The rearrangement uses TRBV30 and TRBJ1-2; a weak D match, TRBD1 (5 bases). From germline, CDR1 is GTSNPN and CDR2 SVGIG (reference sequence). CDR3 length: 14 residues. Trimming took off 2 bases at V and 0 bases at J, with 10 bases between the two ends. The CDR3 here is CAWSPGTANYGYTF. The CDR3 DNA sequence: TGTGCCTGGAGTCCCGGGACCGCTAACTATGGCTACACCTTC.

The genes are TRBV7-6 and TRBJ2-7; 15 bases align to TRBD2. This CDR3 has 16 amino acids. Germline CDR1 reads SGHVS; CDR2 reads FNYEAQ. V shed 2 bases, J shed 3 bases, and the junction held 2 bases outside the gene matches. The DNA of the CDR3 is TGTGCCAGCAGCTTAACGGGACTAGCGGGGGGCTACGAGCAGTACTTC. This codes for CASSLTGLAGGYEQYF. Using reference TRBV7-6 and TRBJ2-7 for the parts outside the CDR3, the full variable domain is GAGVSQSPRYKVTKRGQDVALRCDPISGHVSLYWYRQALGQGPEFLTYFNYEAQQDKSGLPNDRFSAERPEGSISTLTIQRTEQRDSAMYRCASSLTGLAGGYEQYFGPGTRLTVT.

At least ten counts were recorded for this clonotype. CDR3 coding DNA: TGTGCCAGCAGCTTAAACTTGATGAACACTGAAGCTTTCTTT. Translating gives CASSLNLMNTEAFF. The chain combines TRBV5-6 with TRBJ1-1; D call uncertain. This CDR3 is 14 amino acids long. CDR1 SGHDT and CDR2 YYEEEE come from the germline V gene. The V end was cut by 2 bases, the J end by 0 bases, with 8 bases between.

This rearrangement joins TRBV20-1 to TRBJ1-3; D remains unclear. The CDR3 runs 13 residues. CDR1 and CDR2 from the germline V gene are DFQATT and SNEGSKA (reference sequence). The V gene lost 3 bases and the J gene lost 0 bases, with 6 bases spanning the gap. CDR3 region: CSARLCSGNTIYF. CDR3 in DNA: TGCAGTGCTAGGCTGTGCTCTGGAAACACCATATATTTT.

V and J are TRBV29-1 and TRBJ2-1; TRBD1 matches 7 bases. The CDR3 contains 13 residues. V lost 2 bases and J lost 4; bases outside the gene matches: 2. Germline CDR1 is SQVTM and CDR2 is ANQGSEA. CDR3 sequence (DNA): TGCAGCGTTGAACCGGGACAGTACAATGAGCAGTTCTTC. This encodes CSVEPGQYNEQFF.

This chain links TRBV3-1 with TRBJ1-1, with TRBD1 matching over 9 bases. J gave up 5 bases and V 4 bases, and 5 bases lay outside the gene matches. The CDR3 loop spans 14 amino acids. Germline CDR1 reads LGHDT; CDR2 reads YNNKEL (reference sequence). In DNA form, the CDR3 reads TGTGCCAGCAGCCCCAGGACAGGGGAGACTGAAGCTTTCTTT. This gives the protein CASSPRTGETEAFF.

This clonotype appeared a single time. Compared with germline, one end of the junction differs, possibly owing to a read error. The J gene is TRBJ2-7, the V gene TRBV10-3; 10 bases line up with TRBD1. This CDR3 is built from 15 residues. Germline CDR1 and CDR2: ENHRY and SYGVKD. CDR3 sequence: CASSYGTGVPYEQYF. The DNA of the CDR3 is TGTGCCAGCAGTTACGGGACAGGGGTTCCCTACGAGCAGTACTTC.

The chain combines TRBV20-1 with TRBJ2-5; tentatively, D is TRBD1 (6 bases). The CDR3 has 11 residues. Per germline, CDR1 DFQATT and CDR2 SNEGSKA (reference sequence). V lost 3 bases to trimming and J lost 12 bases, with 14 bases between them. CDR3 coding DNA: TGCAGTGCTAGTCTCGACAGGATAGAGTACTTC. Translating it yields CSASLDRIEYF.

This clonotype was observed many times. CDR3 DNA sequence: TGTGCCAGCAGCGTAGCAGACAGTTTCCAAGAGACCCAGTACTTC. Its translation: CASSVADSFQETQYF. This chain connects TRBV9 to TRBJ2-5; D perhaps matches TRBD1 (5 bases). CDR3 length: 15 residues. The V gene's germline CDR1 is SGDLS and CDR2 YYNGEE. V lost 0 bases to trimming and J lost 1 base, with 10 bases between them.

The CDR3 coding sequence is TGTGCCAGCAGCCGAGAGTCCCGGGACAGGATCGTGGAACAGTACTTC. It encodes CASSRESRDRIVEQYF. The chain joins TRBV7-2 to TRBJ2-7; TRBD1 matches 8 bases. This CDR3 spans 16 amino acids. Germline trimming cut 5 bases from V and 10 bases from J; bases unmatched to any gene: 19. The germline gives CDR1 SGHTA, CDR2 FQGNSA.

The chain is built from TRBV29-1 and TRBJ2-7; 9 bases match TRBD1. The CDR3 length is 12 residues. Germline V lookup: CDR1 SQVTM, CDR2 ANQGSEA. J lost 5 bases, V lost 7 bases, and 6 bases had no gene match. CDR3 DNA sequence: TGCAGCGGGACAGGGGTTGGGCACGAGCAGTACTTC. Translation: CSGTGVGHEQYF.

This clonotype was picked up many times. The chain is built from TRBV2 and TRBJ1-5, with 7 bases identical to TRBD1. The CDR3 has 14 amino acids. J gave up 0 bases and V 7 bases, and 3 bases lay outside the gene matches. The germline V gene has CDR1 SNHLY and CDR2 FYNNEI. The CDR3 region is CASKGANSNQPQHF. In DNA form, the CDR3 reads TGTGCCAGCAAGGGGGCGAATAGCAATCAGCCCCAGCATTTT.

The chain is built from TRBV2 and TRBJ1-3, with D unresolved. The CDR3 totals 14 residues. Trimming cost V 2 bases and J 2 bases, with 7 bases left between them. Germline CDR1 SNHLY, CDR2 FYNNEI. As DNA, the CDR3 is TGTGCCAGCAGTGAACTCCGGGCTGGAAACACCATATATTTT. Translating it yields CASSELRAGNTIYF.

Ten or more counts support this clonotype. The genes are TRBV7-9 and TRBJ2-7, with D hard to call. CDR1 is SEHNR and CDR2 is FQNEAQ in the germline V gene (reference sequence). Trimming took off 1 base at V and 3 bases at J, with 7 bases between the two ends. The CDR3 runs to 13 residues. In nucleotides, the CDR3 is TGTGCCAGCAGCTTAGTGCATGACTACGAGCAGTACTTC. It is translated as CASSLVHDYEQYF.

The chain combines TRBV2 with TRBJ2-5; D assignment may be TRBD1 or TRBD2 (5 bases each). The CDR3 is 16 amino acids. Germline CDR1 SNHLY, CDR2 FYNNEI. V shed 7 bases and J shed 5 bases, with 23 bases lying between them. In nucleotides, the CDR3 is TGTGCCAGCATCCCCATTACGGGACCACCCAGGGAGACCCAGTACTTC. Its protein product is CASIPITGPPRETQYF.

The genes are TRBV29-1 and TRBJ2-3; TRBD2 agrees at 9 bases. The CDR3 has 19 residues. Losses at the gene ends were 5 bases for V and 0 bases for J; bases not matched to a gene: 18. Germline loops: CDR1 SQVTM, CDR2 ANQGSEA. The CDR3: CSVLGLLAGEVHSTDTQYF. In DNA, the CDR3 is TGCAGCGTTTTAGGTCTTTTAGCGGGAGAGGTTCATAGCACAGATACGCAGTATTTT.

A word on this clonotype: The junction departs from the called germline gene at one end, perhaps through a read error. The V call is TRBV7-7, the J call TRBJ2-7; D may be TRBD2 (5 bases). Germline CDR1 reads SSHAT; CDR2 reads FNYEAQ (reference sequence). This CDR3 has 14 amino acids. For the CDR3, the DNA is TGTGCTAGCAGCCAGAGGGTAGGGAGAGACGAGCAGTACTTC. Translating it yields CASSQRVGRDEQYF.

In its sample, this clonotype was seen many times. The chain combines TRBV6-2 or TRBV6-3 with TRBJ2-5; D is unclear. CDR1 is MNHEY and CDR2 is SVGEGT in the germline V gene. The CDR3 runs to 12 residues. The V end was cut by 0 bases, the J end by 4 bases, with 3 bases between. CDR3 amino acids: CASSYSRETQYF. The CDR3 nucleotides read TGTGCCAGCAGTTACTCGCGAGAGACCCAGTACTTC.